This T cell receptor (beta chain) comes out of a study of blood T cell repertoires in COVID-19. Looking at the study overall: Spain, Italy and the United States supplied samples that represented acute and convalescent COVID-19. Sources were T cells, B-cell-depleted T cells, or PBMCs; the material itself was cDNA or gDNA.

In the authors' workflow: From reference gene primer amplification, estimates of nucleated cell counts were derived. Only in-frame clones appear in the TCRdb table, and some are missing; sequencing was by immunoSEQ multiplex PCR. That table supplies the V and J calls and clone size; D and trimming were determined from the DNA. The sample includes roughly 70,000 clones, 85% to 90% seen only once; the top ten take under 4%. This CDR3 spans 13 amino acids. The germline V gene encodes CDR1 MNHEY and CDR2 SVGAGI. V gave up 6 bases and J gave up 6 bases, with 12 bases separating them. This receptor was taken from a middle-aged man with active COVID-19. Source material: peripheral blood. This chain uses TRBV6-5 with TRBJ2-1, with D uncertain. The CDR3 spells CASRRAGVNEQFF. The CDR3 coding sequence is TGTGCCAGCAGGAGAGCAGGCGTCAATGAGCAGTTCTTC.